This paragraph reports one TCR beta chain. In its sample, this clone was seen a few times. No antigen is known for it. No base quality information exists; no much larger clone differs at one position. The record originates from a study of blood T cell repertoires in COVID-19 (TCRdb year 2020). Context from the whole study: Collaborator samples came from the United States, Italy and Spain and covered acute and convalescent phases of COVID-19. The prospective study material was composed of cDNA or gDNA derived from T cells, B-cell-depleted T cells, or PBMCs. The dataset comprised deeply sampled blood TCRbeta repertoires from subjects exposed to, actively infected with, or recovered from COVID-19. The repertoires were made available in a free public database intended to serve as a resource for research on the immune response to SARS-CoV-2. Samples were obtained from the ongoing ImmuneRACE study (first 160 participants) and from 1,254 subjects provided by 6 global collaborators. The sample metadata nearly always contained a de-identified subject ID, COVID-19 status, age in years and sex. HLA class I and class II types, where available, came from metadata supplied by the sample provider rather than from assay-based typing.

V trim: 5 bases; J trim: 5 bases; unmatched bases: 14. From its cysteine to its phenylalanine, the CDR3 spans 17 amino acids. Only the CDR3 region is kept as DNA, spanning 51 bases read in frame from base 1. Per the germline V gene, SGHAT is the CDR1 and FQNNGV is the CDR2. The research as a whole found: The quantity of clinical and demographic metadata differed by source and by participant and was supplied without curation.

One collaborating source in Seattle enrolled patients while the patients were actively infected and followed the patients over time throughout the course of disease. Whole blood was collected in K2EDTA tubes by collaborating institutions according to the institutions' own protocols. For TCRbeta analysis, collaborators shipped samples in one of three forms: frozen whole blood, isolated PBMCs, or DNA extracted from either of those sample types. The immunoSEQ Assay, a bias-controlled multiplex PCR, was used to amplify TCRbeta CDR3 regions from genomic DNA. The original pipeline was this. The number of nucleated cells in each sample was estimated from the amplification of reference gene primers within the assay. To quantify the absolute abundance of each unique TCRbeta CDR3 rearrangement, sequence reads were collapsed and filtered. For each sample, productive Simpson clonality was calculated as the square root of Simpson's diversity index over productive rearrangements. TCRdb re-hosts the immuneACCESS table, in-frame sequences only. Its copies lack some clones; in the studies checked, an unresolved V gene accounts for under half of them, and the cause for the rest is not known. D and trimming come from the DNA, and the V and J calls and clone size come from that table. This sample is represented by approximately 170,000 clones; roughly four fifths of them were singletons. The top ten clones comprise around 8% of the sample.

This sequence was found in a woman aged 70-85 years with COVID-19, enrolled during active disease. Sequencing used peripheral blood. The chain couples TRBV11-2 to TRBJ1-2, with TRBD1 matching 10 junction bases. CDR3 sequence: CASSPRQGGQGSYGYTF. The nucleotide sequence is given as TGTGCCAGCAGCCCGCGACAAGGGGGACAGGGGAGTTATGGCTACACCTTC.